A single sample gave rise to the 22 T cell receptor beta chains below, sequenced in a study of T cell clusters in autoimmune cytopenias. TRB was amplified from approximately 250 ng of peripheral blood genomic DNA per sample. Multiplex touch-down PCR amplified TRB using TRB-A and TRB-B pools in one tube. TCRdb reworked the multiplex PCR reads into one entry per CDR3 protein, no DNA. The sample holds around 2,000 distinct CDR3 sequences. This same sample was also part of a study on T cell repertoires in aging, cancer and after chemotherapy.

The specimen was peripheral blood. These receptor sequences come from a human donor in good health.

According to its frequency, this clonotype is medium-sized (0.01 to 0.1%). The chain couples TRBV5-1 to TRBJ2-7; checking the TCRdb D call of TRBD1 is not possible without DNA. Germline CDR1 reads SGHRS; CDR2 reads YFSETQ. The CDR3 loop spans 15 amino acids. The CDR3 spells CASSSQGATSYEQYF.

This clonotype shows up as medium-sized (0.01 to 0.1%) by frequency. This rearrangement joins TRBV12-3 or TRBV12-4 to TRBJ2-4; the D gene TCRdb calls, TRBD2, cannot be checked with no DNA. The CDR3 is 15 amino acids. The CDR3 here is CASSLWRDRQNIQYF.

This clonotype is classed as medium-sized by frequency. The chain is built from TRBV5-1 and TRBJ1-4. In germline, CDR1 is SGHRS, CDR2 YFSETQ. The length of the CDR3 is 13 residues. Here the CDR3 reads CASSLVSNEKLFF.

The V gene is TRBV20-1, the J gene TRBJ1-1; the D call from TCRdb, TRBD1, cannot be confirmed without DNA. The CDR3 contains 15 residues. Germline V gene data show CDR1 as DFQATT and CDR2 as SNEGSKA (reference sequence). The CDR3 is CSAIPGSLENTEAFF.

Its frequency marks this clonotype as large (0.1 to 1%). The chain uses TRBV19 and TRBJ1-6; as DNA is missing, the TRBD1 call by TCRdb cannot be tested. The CDR3 spans 17 residues. CDR1 is LNHDA and CDR2 is SQIVND in the germline V gene (reference sequence). The CDR3 protein is CASRNAPGEPYNSPLHF.

This clonotype is classed as medium-sized by frequency. The rearrangement joins TRBV5-4 to TRBJ2-6. The CDR3 contains 17 residues. Germline values: CDR1 SGHNT, CDR2 YYREEE (reference sequence). This CDR3 reads CASSSGRASSGANVLTF.

The chain is built from TRBV12-3 or TRBV12-4 and TRBJ1-5; the D call from TCRdb, TRBD1, cannot be confirmed without DNA. The CDR3 totals 17 residues. This chain's CDR3 is CASSFGTGPYSNQPQHF.

This clonotype registers medium-sized by frequency. The V and J genes are TRBV7-6 and TRBJ2-7; the TCRdb call, TRBD1, lacks DNA for checking. In germline, CDR1 is SGHVS, CDR2 FNYEAQ. The CDR3 has 15 residues. CDR3: CASSLLGQGAYEQYF.

V usage is TRBV20-1 and J usage is TRBJ2-1; without DNA, the TCRdb call of TRBD2 cannot be checked. The CDR3 loop spans 13 amino acids. The germline gives CDR1 DFQATT, CDR2 SNEGSKA (reference sequence). CDR3 sequence reads: CSASLRVAHEQFF.

The gene calls are TRBV5-1 and TRBJ1-1. The germline gives CDR1 SGHRS, CDR2 YFSETQ. The CDR3 loop spans 15 amino acids. CDR3 sequence reads: CASSLETTLNTEAFF.

This chain connects TRBV20-1 to TRBJ2-7. CDR3 length: 11 amino acids. Per the germline V gene, CDR1 is DFQATT and CDR2 is SNEGSKA (reference sequence). This chain's CDR3 is CSARETYEQYF.

According to its frequency, this clonotype is large (0.1 to 1%). The V gene is TRBV19, the J gene TRBJ1-6; TCRdb picks TRBD1, but there is no DNA to check that call. The CDR3 totals 13 residues. Germline CDR1 reads LNHDA; CDR2 reads SQIVND (reference sequence). The chain's CDR3 is CASSPTGGSPLHF.

The chain carries TRBV5-4 and TRBJ1-1. The CDR3 is 11 residues long. CDR1 is SGHNT and CDR2 is YYREEE in the germline V gene (reference sequence). CDR3 loop: CASSLATEAFF.

J is TRBJ1-6 and V is TRBV19; as DNA is missing, the TRBD1 call by TCRdb cannot be tested. Per germline, CDR1 LNHDA and CDR2 SQIVND (reference sequence). This CDR3 is built from 12 residues. The CDR3 protein is CASSAGGSPLHF.

This clonotype is medium-sized by frequency. V gene TRBV10-3 combines with J gene TRBJ1-1; the TRBD1 assignment by TCRdb is unverifiable without DNA. Germline V CDR1 and CDR2: ENHRY, SYGVKD. The CDR3 is made up of 13 amino acids. The CDR3 region is CAITRDLGAEAFF.

Considering frequency, this clonotype is medium-sized. V gene TRBV6-5 combines with J gene TRBJ1-5. CDR3 length equals 13 residues. Germline V CDR1 and CDR2: MNHEY, SVGAGI. This CDR3 is CASKGQYNQPQHF.

Considering frequency, this clonotype is medium-sized. The chain couples TRBV19 to TRBJ2-1; TCRdb indicates TRBD1, and absent DNA this call remains unverified. CDR3 length: 15 residues. Germline V gives CDR1 LNHDA, CDR2 SQIVND (reference sequence). CDR3 amino acids: CASSISSGQYNEQFF.

This chain joins TRBV7-2 and TRBJ1-1. Germline-derived CDR1 and CDR2 are SGHTA and FQGNSA. The CDR3 consists of 15 residues. The CDR3 sequence is CARTVLGRGNTEAFF.

The gene calls are TRBV5-6 and TRBJ2-7. Germline CDR1 and CDR2: SGHDT and YYEEEE. CDR3 length equals 14 residues. The CDR3 region is CASSLGSQRYEKYF.

According to its frequency, this clonotype is medium-sized (0.01 to 0.1%). The V call is TRBV6-1, the J call TRBJ2-1; TCRdb's D call of TRBD2 is untestable without DNA. This CDR3 spans 17 amino acids. Looked up from germline, CDR1 is MNHNS and CDR2 is SASEGT. CDR3 sequence: CASTSTSGRLLGNEQFF.

Considering frequency, this clonotype is medium-sized (0.01 to 0.1%). The chain has TRBV18 and TRBJ1-1. The CDR3 extends over 15 amino acids. Germline V gives CDR1 KGHSH, CDR2 LQKENI. The CDR3 spells CASSPIQSENTEAFF.

This clonotype is labeled large based on frequency. The J gene is TRBJ2-1, the V gene TRBV19; TCRdb names TRBD1, which stays unverified in the absence of DNA. Germline-derived CDR1 and CDR2 are LNHDA and SQIVND (reference sequence). This CDR3 has 16 amino acids. The CDR3 here is CASSTYRGPGYNEQFF.